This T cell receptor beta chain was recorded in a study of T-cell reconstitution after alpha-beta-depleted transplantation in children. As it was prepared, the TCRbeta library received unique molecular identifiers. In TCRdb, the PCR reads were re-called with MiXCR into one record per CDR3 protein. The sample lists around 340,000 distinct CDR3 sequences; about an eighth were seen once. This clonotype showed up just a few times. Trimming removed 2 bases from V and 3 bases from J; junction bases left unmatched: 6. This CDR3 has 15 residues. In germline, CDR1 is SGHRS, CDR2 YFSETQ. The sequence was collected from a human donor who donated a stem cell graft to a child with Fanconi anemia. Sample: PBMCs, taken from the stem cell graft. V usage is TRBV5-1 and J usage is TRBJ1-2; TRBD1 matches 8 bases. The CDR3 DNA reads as TGCGCCAGCAGCTTCCAGGGGGCTGTTGACTATGGCTACACCTTC. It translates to CASSFQGAVDYGYTF.